The T cell receptor beta chain described here comes from a study of T cell responses to AZD1222 COVID-19 vaccine. Repertoires were generated with immunoSEQ multiplex PCR, while TCRdb's copy carries only in-frame clones and drops some. The top ten hold 1.4% of the sample, which has 120,000 to 150,000 clones, roughly 90% seen once. V trimming: 8 bases; J trimming: 1 base; junction bases outside the gene matches: 9. The CDR3 contains 16 residues. Germline V lookup: CDR1 MNHEY, CDR2 SMNVEV (reference sequence). In this sample, this clone turned up once. The V and J genes are TRBV27 and TRBJ2-1; the match to TRBD2 covers 9 bases. Sample: peripheral blood, taken on day 0 of AZD1222 vaccination. The source is an adult in good health. The CDR3 loop reads CASWTSSGGSYNEQFF. The CDR3 bases are TGTGCCAGCTGGACGAGCAGCGGGGGGTCCTACAATGAGCAGTTCTTC.